Below are 19 T cell receptor beta chains sequenced from a single sample in a study of a mutant IDH1 vaccine in newly diagnosed glioma. For these TCRs, the target antigens are not known. Repertoires were generated with immunoSEQ multiplex PCR, while TCRdb's copy carries only in-frame clones and drops some. Among tens of thousands of clones, approximately 80% were seen once, and the ten largest hold more than 5%. Time point in this sample: week 5, during vaccination. The vaccine gave 300 ug of a 20-mer mutant IDH1 peptide subcutaneously per dose. This sample comprised PBMCs, obtained from a glioma patient whose treatment included an IDH1 peptide vaccine. The receptor set was obtained from a man aged 35 to 55 with glioma.

This chain links TRBV5-6 with TRBJ1-4; no definite D call. This CDR3 spans 15 amino acids. CDR1 and CDR2 (germline): SGHDT, YYEEEE. Trimming cost V 6 bases and J 8 bases, with 20 bases left between them. The CDR3 DNA follows: TGTGCCAGCACCCTCCTGGAGGGATCTAGGGAAAAACTGTTTTTT. Translation gives CASTLLEGSREKLFF.

The CDR3 loop reads CASSIRDRVSLGYGYTF. CDR3 coding DNA: TGTGCCAGCAGCATCCGGGACAGGGTTTCTCTGGGCTATGGCTACACCTTC. The chain recombines TRBV11-2 with TRBJ1-2, with 9 bases fitting TRBD1. CDR1 and CDR2 from the germline V gene are SGHAT and FQNNGV. CDR3 length: 17 residues. J was trimmed by 4 bases and V by 5 bases; bases with no gene match: 14.

V gene TRBV5-1 combines with J gene TRBJ2-3; 9 bases map to TRBD2. The germline V gene encodes CDR1 SGHRS and CDR2 YFSETQ. V lost 1 base, J lost 3 bases, and 3 bases stayed unmatched. This CDR3 is 15 amino acids long. CDR3 sequence reads: CASSLMLAGTDTQYF. The CDR3 DNA follows: TGCGCCAGCAGCTTGATGCTAGCGGGGACAGATACGCAGTATTTT.

The rearrangement joins TRBV5-4 to TRBJ2-5, with 9 positions matching TRBD2. Germline V gene lookup returns CDR1 SGHNT and CDR2 YYREEE (reference sequence). Losses at the gene ends were 2 bases for V and 4 bases for J; bases not matched to a gene: 6. The CDR3 length is 15 residues. Here the CDR3 DNA reads TGTGCCAGCAGCTTCCCTAGCGGGGTCGGAGAGACCCAGTACTTC. Translated, it gives CASSFPSGVGETQYF.

This chain connects TRBV21-1 to TRBJ1-2; whether TRBD1, the table's D call, matches the DNA was not checked. TRBV21-1 is a listed pseudogene. CDR3 length: 13 amino acids. The CDR3 loop reads CASSDGTGGGYTF. The CDR3 DNA reads TGTGCCAGCAGTGACGGGACAGGCGGTGGCTACACCTTC.

The genes are TRBV18 and TRBJ1-1, with a weak D call TRBD1 (5 bases). The CDR3 covers 15 residues. Germline lookup yields CDR1 KGHSH and CDR2 LQKENI. V was clipped by 3 bases and J by 11 bases, with 22 bases between them. As DNA, the CDR3 is TGTGCCAGCTCACCTTTAGGACAACCGCAAAGAGGGGCTTTCTTT. It codes for CASSPLGQPQRGAFF. Looking up the rest from reference TRBV18 and TRBJ1-1 gives the full variable domain: NAGVMQNPRHLVRRRGQEARLRCSPMKGHSHVYWYRQLPEEGLKFMVYLQKENIIDESGMPKERFSAEFPKEGPSILRIQQVVRGDSAAYFCASSPLGQPQRGAFFGQGTRLTVV.

V gene TRBV6-1 combines with J gene TRBJ1-1; D not certain. V shed 3 bases and J shed 1 base, with 9 bases lying between them. In germline, CDR1 is MNHNS, CDR2 SASEGT. CDR3 length equals 14 residues. The CDR3 here is CASSDDRWNTEAFF. CDR3 DNA: TGTGCCAGCAGTGATGATCGGTGGAACACTGAAGCTTTCTTT.

The chain carries TRBV25-1 and TRBJ2-5; D is undetermined. V lost 4 bases and J lost 7, with 10 bases in between. The CDR3 consists of 12 residues. Per germline, CDR1 MGHDK and CDR2 SYGVNS. CDR3 in DNA: TGTGCCAGCAGTGCGCTTGGTGGGACCCAGTACTTC. Translated: CASSALGGTQYF.

The chain carries TRBV6-5 and TRBJ1-1, with a tentative D call TRBD1 (5 bases). The CDR3 contains 14 residues. V lost 7 bases and J lost 5, with 17 bases in between. CDR1 is MNHEY and CDR2 is SVGAGI in the germline V gene. This chain's CDR3 is CASTRAGGGTEAFF. In DNA form, the CDR3 reads TGTGCCAGCACCCGGGCCGGGGGAGGTACTGAAGCTTTCTTT.

This clone has just a few counts. This sequence joins TRBV6-1 and TRBJ2-7; tentatively, D is TRBD2 (5 bases). Between the trimmed V and J ends, which lost 2 bases and 2 bases, there was a span of 7 bases. Germline values: CDR1 MNHNS, CDR2 SASEGT. The CDR3 extends over 13 amino acids. CDR3 amino acids: CASSEPGTYEQYF. The CDR3, as DNA: TGTGCCAGCAGTGAACCGGGAACCTACGAGCAGTACTTC.

This CDR3 reads CASSSPSGGTYEQYF. The CDR3 DNA is TGTGCCAGCAGCTCACCTAGCGGGGGGACCTACGAGCAGTACTTC. The rearrangement joins TRBV7-9 to TRBJ2-7; 11 nucleotides line up with TRBD2. V lost 4 bases, J lost 2 bases, and 4 bases stayed unmatched. CDR3 length equals 15 residues. The germline CDR1 and CDR2 sequences are SEHNR and FQNEAQ (reference sequence). The full variable domain, rest sourced from reference TRBV7-9 and TRBJ2-7, is DTGVSQNPRHKITKRGQNVTFRCDPISEHNRLYWYRQTLGQGPEFLTYFQNEAQLEKSRLLSDRFSAERPKGSFSTLEIQRTEQGDSAMYLCASSSPSGGTYEQYFGPGTRLTVT.

The CDR3 sequence is CASSVGDRYYNEQFF. In DNA, the CDR3 is TGTGCCAGCAGCGTAGGGGACAGATACTACAATGAGCAGTTCTTC. The rearrangement uses TRBV9 and TRBJ2-1; 7 bases are shared with TRBD1. Germline V lookup: CDR1 SGDLS, CDR2 YYNGEE. With V trimmed by 0 bases and J by 3 bases, 3 bases remained unmatched. CDR3 length equals 15 residues.

The chain carries TRBV5-1 and TRBJ2-2; unclear D gene. The CDR3 extends over 15 amino acids. Germline V gives CDR1 SGHRS, CDR2 YFSETQ. Trimming took 0 bases from V and 5 from J, leaving 11 bases between them. CDR3 sequence reads: CASSLGGYATGELFF. CDR3 nucleotides: TGCGCCAGCAGCTTGGGGGGATACGCGACCGGGGAGCTGTTTTTT.

The chain has TRBV6-4 and TRBJ1-2; 8 bases map to TRBD1. Germline trimming cut 5 bases from V and 5 bases from J; bases unmatched to any gene: 7. From germline, CDR1 is MRHNA and CDR2 SNTAGT. This CDR3 is built from 14 residues. In DNA form, the CDR3 reads TGTGCCAGCAGTTTGACCGGGACAGGTTATGGCTACACCTTC. It yields the protein CASSLTGTGYGYTF.

The chain carries TRBV18 and TRBJ1-4; TRBD1 might be the D (6 bases). CDR1 is KGHSH and CDR2 is LQKENI in the germline V gene. V was trimmed by 0 bases and J by 0 bases, leaving 14 bases between them. The CDR3 is made up of 18 amino acids. As DNA, the CDR3 is TGTGCCAGCTCACCACCTCTAAGGACAGCTGCAACTAATGAAAAACTGTTTTTT. Residues: CASSPPLRTAATNEKLFF.

V and J are TRBV19 and TRBJ1-5, with D uncertain. V lost 6 bases and J 3 bases, leaving 12 bases between the germline ends. CDR3 length equals 14 residues. CDR1 is LNHDA and CDR2 is SQIVND in the germline V gene (reference sequence). The CDR3 protein is CASRNLNSNQPQHF. The CDR3 DNA sequence: TGTGCCAGTAGGAACCTAAATTCCAATCAGCCCCAGCATTTT.

This chain uses TRBV5-1 with TRBJ2-1, with 10 positions matching TRBD2. The J segment lost 14 bases and the V segment lost 3 bases, leaving 17 bases of the junction unmatched. The CDR3 is 16 residues long. Germline V gene lookup returns CDR1 SGHRS and CDR2 YFSETQ. CDR3 nucleotide sequence: TGCGCCAGCAGCTCCGGCAGGACTAGCGGTCTTGATGGGGAGTTCTTC. Protein product: CASSSGRTSGLDGEFF. Combining the CDR3 with reference TRBV5-1 and TRBJ2-1 gives the whole variable domain KAGVTQTPRYLIKTRGQQVTLSCSPISGHRSVSWYQQTPGQGLQFLFEYFSETQRNKGNFPGRFSGRQFSNSRSEMNVSTLELGDSALYLCASSSGRTSGLDGEFFGPGTRLTVL.

This clone has only a few counts. The gene calls are TRBV7-8 and TRBJ1-1; TRBD1 is a possible D gene (6 bases). CDR1 is SGHVS and CDR2 is FQNEAQ in the germline V gene. The V end was cut by 5 bases, the J end by 3 bases, with 10 bases between. The CDR3 extends over 13 amino acids. CDR3 in amino acids: CASSPAGDTEAFF. The DNA of the CDR3 is TGTGCCAGCAGCCCGGCAGGGGACACTGAAGCTTTCTTT. The variable domain in full, with the rest retrieved from reference TRBV7-8 and TRBJ1-1, is GAGVSQSPRYKVAKRGQDVALRCDPISGHVSLFWYQQALGQGPEFLTYFQNEAQLDKSGLPSDRFFAERPEGSVSTLKIQRTQQEDSAVYLCASSPAGDTEAFFGQGTRLTVV.

The chain carries TRBV6-5 and TRBJ1-6, with 7 bases lining up with TRBD1. This CDR3 is 12 amino acids long. CDR1 is MNHEY and CDR2 is SVGAGI in the germline V gene. Trimming took 6 bases from V and 14 from J; bases not matched to a gene: 7. CDR3 sequence: CASSPRGRALHF. In DNA form, the CDR3 reads TGTGCCAGCAGCCCCAGGGGGAGGGCCCTCCACTTT.